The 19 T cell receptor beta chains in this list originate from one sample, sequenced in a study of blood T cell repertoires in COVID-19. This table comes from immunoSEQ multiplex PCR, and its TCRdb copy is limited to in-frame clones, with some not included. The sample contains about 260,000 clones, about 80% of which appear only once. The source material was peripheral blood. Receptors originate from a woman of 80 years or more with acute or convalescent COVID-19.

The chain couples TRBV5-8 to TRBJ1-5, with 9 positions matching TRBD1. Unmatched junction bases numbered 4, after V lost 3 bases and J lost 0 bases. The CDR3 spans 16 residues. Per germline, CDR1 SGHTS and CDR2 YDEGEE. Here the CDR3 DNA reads TGTGCCAGCAGCTCGGGACAGGGATATAGCAATCAGCCCCAGCATTTT. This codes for CASSSGQGYSNQPQHF.

DNA of the CDR3: TGTGCCAGCAGGTTCGGTGGGAGAGGAGGGCAAGAGACCCAGTACTTC. Encoded protein: CASRFGGRGGQETQYF. V is TRBV2 and J is TRBJ2-5, with D maybe TRBD2 (6 bases). Trimming cost V 6 bases and J 2 bases, with 19 bases left between them. CDR1 and CDR2 (germline): SNHLY, FYNNEI. The CDR3 sequence is 16 residues long. The full variable domain, its missing parts supplied by reference TRBV2 and TRBJ2-5, is EPEVTQTPSHQVTQMGQEVILRCVPISNHLYFYWYRQILGQKVEFLVSFYNNEISEKSEIFDDQFSVERPDGSNFTLKIRSTKLEDSAMYFCASRFGGRGGQETQYFGPGTRLLVL.

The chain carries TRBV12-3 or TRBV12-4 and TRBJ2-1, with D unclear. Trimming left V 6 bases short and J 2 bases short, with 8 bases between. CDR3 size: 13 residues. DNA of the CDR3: TGTGCCAGCAGCAACAAAACCTACAATGAGCAGTTCTTC. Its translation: CASSNKTYNEQFF.

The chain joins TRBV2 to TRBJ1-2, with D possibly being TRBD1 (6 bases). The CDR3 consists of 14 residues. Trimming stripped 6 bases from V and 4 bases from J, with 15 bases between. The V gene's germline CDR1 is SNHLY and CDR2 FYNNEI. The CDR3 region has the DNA TGTGCCAGCAGCGCACAGCGGACAGTCTATGGCTACACCTTC. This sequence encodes CASSAQRTVYGYTF. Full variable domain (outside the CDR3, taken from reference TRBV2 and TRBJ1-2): EPEVTQTPSHQVTQMGQEVILRCVPISNHLYFYWYRQILGQKVEFLVSFYNNEISEKSEIFDDQFSVERPDGSNFTLKIRSTKLEDSAMYFCASSAQRTVYGYTFGSGTRLTVV.

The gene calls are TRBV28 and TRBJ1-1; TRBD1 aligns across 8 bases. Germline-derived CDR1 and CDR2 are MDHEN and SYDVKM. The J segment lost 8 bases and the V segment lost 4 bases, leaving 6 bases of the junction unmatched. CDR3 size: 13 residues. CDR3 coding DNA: TGTGCCAGCAGTTCGACAGGGGCTATGGAAGCTTTCTTT. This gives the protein CASSSTGAMEAFF.

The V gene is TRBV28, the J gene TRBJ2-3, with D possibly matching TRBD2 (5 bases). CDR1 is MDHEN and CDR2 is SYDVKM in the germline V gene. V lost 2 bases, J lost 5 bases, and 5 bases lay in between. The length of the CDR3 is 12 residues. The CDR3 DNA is TGTGCCAGCAGTTTAGCGGGAGATACGCAGTATTTT. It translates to CASSLAGDTQYF.

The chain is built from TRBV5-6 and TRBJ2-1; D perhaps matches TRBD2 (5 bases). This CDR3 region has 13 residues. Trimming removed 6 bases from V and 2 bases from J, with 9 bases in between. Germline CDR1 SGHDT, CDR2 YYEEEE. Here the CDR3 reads CASTFGTYNEQFF. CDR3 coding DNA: TGTGCCAGCACCTTCGGGACCTACAATGAGCAGTTCTTC.

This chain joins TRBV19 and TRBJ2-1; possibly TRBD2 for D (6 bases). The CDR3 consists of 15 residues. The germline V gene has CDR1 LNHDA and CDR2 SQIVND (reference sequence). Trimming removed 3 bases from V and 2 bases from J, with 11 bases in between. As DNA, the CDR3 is TGTGCCAGTAGTATTTTGCGGGGAACCTACAATGAGCAGTTCTTC. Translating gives CASSILRGTYNEQFF.

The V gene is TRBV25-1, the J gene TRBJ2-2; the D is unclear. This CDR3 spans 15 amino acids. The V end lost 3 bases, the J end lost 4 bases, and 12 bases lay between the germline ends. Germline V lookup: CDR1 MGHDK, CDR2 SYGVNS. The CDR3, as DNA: TGTGCCAGCAGTGACCCAAATAGAATCACCGGGGAGCTGTTTTTT. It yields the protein CASSDPNRITGELFF.

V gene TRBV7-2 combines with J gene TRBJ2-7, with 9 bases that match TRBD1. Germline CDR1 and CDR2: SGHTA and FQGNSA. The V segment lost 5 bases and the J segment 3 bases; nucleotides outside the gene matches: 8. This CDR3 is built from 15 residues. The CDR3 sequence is CASSPGTGLYYEQYF. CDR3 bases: TGTGCCAGCAGCCCCGGGACAGGGTTATACTACGAGCAGTACTTC.

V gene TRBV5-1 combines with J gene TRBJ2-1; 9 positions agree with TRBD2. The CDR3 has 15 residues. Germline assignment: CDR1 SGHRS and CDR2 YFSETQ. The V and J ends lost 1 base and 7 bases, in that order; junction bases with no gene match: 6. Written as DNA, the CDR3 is TGCGCCAGCAGCTTGTCGCGGGAGGGCGTAAATGAGCAGTTCTTC. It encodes CASSLSREGVNEQFF.

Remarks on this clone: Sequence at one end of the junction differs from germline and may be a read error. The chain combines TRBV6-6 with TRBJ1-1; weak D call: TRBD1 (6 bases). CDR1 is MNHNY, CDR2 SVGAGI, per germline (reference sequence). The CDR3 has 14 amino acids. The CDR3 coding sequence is TGTGCCCGCAGCCGCGACGGGGGGCGGACTGAAGCTTTCTTT. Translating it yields CARSRDGGRTEAFF.

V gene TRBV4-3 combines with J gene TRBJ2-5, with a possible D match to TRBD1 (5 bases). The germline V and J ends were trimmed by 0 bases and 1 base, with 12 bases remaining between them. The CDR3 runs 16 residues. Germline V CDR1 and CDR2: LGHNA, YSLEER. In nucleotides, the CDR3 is TGCGCCAGCAGCCAAGATGCAGGACATAGCCAAGAGACCCAGTACTTC. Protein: CASSQDAGHSQETQYF.

The CDR3 loop reads CASRQGARETQYF. The CDR3 DNA reads TGTGCCAGCAGACAGGGGGCCAGGGAGACCCAGTACTTC. The V gene is TRBV3-1 (or the pseudogene TRBV3-2), the J gene TRBJ2-5; 9 bases line up with TRBD1. The ends lost 6 bases at V and 5 bases at J; junction bases unmatched: 4. This CDR3 is 13 amino acids long. Germline V gene data show CDR1 as LGHDT and CDR2 as YNNKEL (reference sequence).

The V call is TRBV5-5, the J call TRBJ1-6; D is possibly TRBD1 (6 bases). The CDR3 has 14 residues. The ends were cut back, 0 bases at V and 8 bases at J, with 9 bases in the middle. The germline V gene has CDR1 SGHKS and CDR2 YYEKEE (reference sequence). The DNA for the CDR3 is TGTGCCAGCAGCTTGGGACAGGACCATTCACCCCTCCACTTT. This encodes CASSLGQDHSPLHF.

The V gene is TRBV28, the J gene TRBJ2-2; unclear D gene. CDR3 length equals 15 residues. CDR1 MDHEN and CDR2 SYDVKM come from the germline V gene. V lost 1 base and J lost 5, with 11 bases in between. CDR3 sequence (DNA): TGTGCCAGCAGTTTATACCAGGCCCGAACCGGGGAGCTGTTTTTT. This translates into CASSLYQARTGELFF.

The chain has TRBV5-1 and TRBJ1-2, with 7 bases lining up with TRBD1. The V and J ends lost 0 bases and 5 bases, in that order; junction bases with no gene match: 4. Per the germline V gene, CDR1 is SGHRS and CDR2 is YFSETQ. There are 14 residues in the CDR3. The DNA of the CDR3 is TGCGCCAGCAGCTTGGGTGACAGGGAATATGGCTACACCTTC. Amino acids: CASSLGDREYGYTF.

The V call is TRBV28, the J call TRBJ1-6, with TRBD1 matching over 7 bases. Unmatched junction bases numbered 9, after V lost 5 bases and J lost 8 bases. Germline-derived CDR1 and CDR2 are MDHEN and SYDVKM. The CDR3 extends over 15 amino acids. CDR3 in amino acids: CASSDKPGQYSPLHF. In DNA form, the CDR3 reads TGTGCCAGCAGTGACAAACCGGGACAGTATTCACCCCTCCACTTT.

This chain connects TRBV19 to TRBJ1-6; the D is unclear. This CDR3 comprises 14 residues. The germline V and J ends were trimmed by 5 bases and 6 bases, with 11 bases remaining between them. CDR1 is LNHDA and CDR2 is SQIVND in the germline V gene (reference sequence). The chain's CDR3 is CASSSQFSNSPLHF. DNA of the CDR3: TGTGCCAGTAGTTCGCAGTTCAGTAATTCACCCCTCCACTTT.